This TCR beta chain was retrieved from a study of regulatory T cells in long-lasting Graves disease. Combining iRepertoire HTBI primers with Arm-PCR of CDR3 regions, the authors built TCR beta libraries. Methods used by the authors: Identification across samples found 62 TRBV and 12 to 15 TRBJ segments. TCRdb independently ran MiXCR on the multiplex PCR reads; one entry per CDR3 protein. TCRdb, not the authors, supplied the V and J calls. Among about 560,000 distinct CDR3 sequences, about 16% were seen once, and the ten largest hold 9.5% to 15%. Study observations and caveats: Because few samples were included, accuracy may have been lower.

Trimming stripped 4 bases from V and 10 bases from J, with 15 bases between. The CDR3 sequence is 12 residues long. Germline loops: CDR1 GTSNPN, CDR2 SVGIG (reference sequence). Time point described: newly diagnosed GD, antithyroid drugs for less than 3 months. PBMC RNA was the source of the TCR library. A few counts support this clonotype. Its target is unknown. These data also formed part of another study, on T cells in Graves' hyperthyroidism and ophthalmopathy. As that study records: Ophthalmopathy and stable hyperthyroidism were separated by a 13 V-J model.

The material was peripheral blood mononuclear cells (PBMCs), obtained at new diagnosis, from a patient treated with antithyroid drugs. The chain is built from TRBV30 and TRBJ2-3; D unresolved. This TCR derives from a man younger than 35 with Graves disease. The CDR3 here is CAWTLHGRAQYF. CDR3 coding DNA: TGTGCCTGGACTCTACATGGAAGAGCGCAGTATTTT.